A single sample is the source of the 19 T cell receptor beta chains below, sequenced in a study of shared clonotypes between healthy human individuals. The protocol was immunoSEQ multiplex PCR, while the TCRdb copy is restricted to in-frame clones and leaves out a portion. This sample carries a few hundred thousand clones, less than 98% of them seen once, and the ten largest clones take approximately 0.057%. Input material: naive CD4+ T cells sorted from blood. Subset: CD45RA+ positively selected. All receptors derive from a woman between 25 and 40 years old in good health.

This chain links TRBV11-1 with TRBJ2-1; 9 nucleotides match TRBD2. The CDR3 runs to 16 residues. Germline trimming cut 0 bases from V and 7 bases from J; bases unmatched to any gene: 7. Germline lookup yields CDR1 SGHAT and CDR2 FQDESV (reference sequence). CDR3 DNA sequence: TGTGCCAGCAGCTTAGCGGGACTAGCCTTGGGGAATGAGCAGTTCTTC. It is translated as CASSLAGLALGNEQFF. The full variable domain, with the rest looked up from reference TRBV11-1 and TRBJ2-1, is EAEVAQSPRYKITEKSQAVAFWCDPISGHATLYWYRQILGQGPELLVQFQDESVVDDSQLPKDRFSAERLKGVDSTLKIQPAELGDSAMYLCASSLAGLALGNEQFFGPGTRLTVL.

The chain's CDR3 is CASSRTSGRGNIPQTQYF. The CDR3 DNA follows: TGTGCCAGCAGCCGGACTAGCGGGAGGGGTAACATTCCTCAGACCCAGTACTTC. The V call is TRBV4-2, the J call TRBJ2-5; 15 positions match TRBD2. Trimming took 4 bases from V and 6 from J; bases not matched to a gene: 12. Germline loops: CDR1 LGHNA, CDR2 YNFKEQ. The CDR3 runs to 18 residues.

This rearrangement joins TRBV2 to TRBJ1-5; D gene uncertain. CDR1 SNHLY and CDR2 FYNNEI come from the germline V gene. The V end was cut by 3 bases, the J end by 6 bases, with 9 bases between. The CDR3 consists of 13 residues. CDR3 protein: CASSEVQAQPQHF. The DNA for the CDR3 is TGTGCCAGCAGTGAGGTTCAGGCTCAGCCCCAGCATTTT.

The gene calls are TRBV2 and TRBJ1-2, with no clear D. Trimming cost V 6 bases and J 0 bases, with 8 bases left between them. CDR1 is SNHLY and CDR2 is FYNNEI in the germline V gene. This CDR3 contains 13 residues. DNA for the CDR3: TGTGCCAGCAGCGGCGGCTCTAACTATGGCTACACCTTC. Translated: CASSGGSNYGYTF.

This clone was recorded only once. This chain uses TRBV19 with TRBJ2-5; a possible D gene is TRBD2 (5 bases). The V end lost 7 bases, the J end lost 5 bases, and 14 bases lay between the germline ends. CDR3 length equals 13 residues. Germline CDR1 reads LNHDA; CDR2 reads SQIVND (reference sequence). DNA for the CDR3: TGTGCCAGTAAGGCCCAGGAGGTGGAGACCCAGTACTTC. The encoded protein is CASKAQEVETQYF. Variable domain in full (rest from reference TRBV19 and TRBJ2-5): DGGITQSPKYLFRKEGQNVTLSCEQNLNHDAMYWYRQDPGQGLRLIYYSQIVNDFQKGDIAEGYSVSREKKESFPLTVTSAQKNPTAFYLCASKAQEVETQYFGPGTRLLVL.

The CDR3 reads CASSLEQVVGETQYF. The DNA for the CDR3 is TGCGCCAGCAGCTTGGAGCAGGTGGTAGGGGAGACCCAGTACTTC. V and J are TRBV5-1 and TRBJ2-5; no firm D call. The V end lost 0 bases, the J end lost 5 bases, and 14 bases lay between the germline ends. From germline, CDR1 is SGHRS and CDR2 YFSETQ. CDR3 length: 15 residues.

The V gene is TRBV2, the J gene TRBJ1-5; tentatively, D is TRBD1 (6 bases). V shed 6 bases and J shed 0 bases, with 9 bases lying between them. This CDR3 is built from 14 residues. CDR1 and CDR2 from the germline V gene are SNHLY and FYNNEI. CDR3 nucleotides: TGTGCCAGCAGGGCGGACAGTAGCAATCAGCCCCAGCATTTT. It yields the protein CASRADSSNQPQHF.

The CDR3 DNA reads as TGTGCCAGCAGCTCCGACCCTGGACTCCTGACTTTC. This gives the protein CASSSDPGLLTF. The rearrangement links TRBV7-2 to TRBJ2-6; D is uncertain. This CDR3 contains 12 residues. Germline-derived CDR1 and CDR2 are SGHTA and FQGNSA. Trimming removed 4 bases at V and 14 bases at J, with 12 bases between.

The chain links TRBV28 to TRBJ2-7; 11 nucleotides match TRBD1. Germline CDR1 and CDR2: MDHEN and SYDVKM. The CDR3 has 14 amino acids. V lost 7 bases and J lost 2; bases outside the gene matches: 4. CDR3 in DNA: TGTGCCAGCACCACGGGACAGGGGGCCTACGAGCAGTACTTC. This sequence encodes CASTTGQGAYEQYF.

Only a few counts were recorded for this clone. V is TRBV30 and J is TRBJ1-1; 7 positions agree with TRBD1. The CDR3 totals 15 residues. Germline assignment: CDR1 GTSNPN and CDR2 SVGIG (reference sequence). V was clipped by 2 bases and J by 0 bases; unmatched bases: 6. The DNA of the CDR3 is TGTGCCTGGAGTTTGACAGGGATGATGAACACTGAAGCTTTCTTT. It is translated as CAWSLTGMMNTEAFF.

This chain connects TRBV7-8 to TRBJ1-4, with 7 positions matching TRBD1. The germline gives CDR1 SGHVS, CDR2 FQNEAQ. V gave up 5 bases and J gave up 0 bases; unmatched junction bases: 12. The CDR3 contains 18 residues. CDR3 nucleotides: TGTGCCAGCAGCCCCGGGACAGAGAGCTTAACAACTAATGAAAAACTGTTTTTT. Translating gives CASSPGTESLTTNEKLFF.

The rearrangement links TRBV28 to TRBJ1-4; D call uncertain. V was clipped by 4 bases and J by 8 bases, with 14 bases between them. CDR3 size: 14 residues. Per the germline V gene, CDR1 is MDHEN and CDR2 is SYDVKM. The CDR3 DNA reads TGTGCCAGCAGTTCTTACACCATGCAAGAAAAACTGTTTTTT. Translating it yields CASSSYTMQEKLFF.

CDR3 in amino acids: CASSAPEGGYTF. The CDR3 region has the DNA TGTGCCAGCAGTGCACCCGAGGGAGGCTACACCTTC. V gene TRBV28 combines with J gene TRBJ1-2, with D unresolved. The CDR3 has 12 amino acids. Germline V gene sequence: CDR1 MDHEN, CDR2 SYDVKM. V shed 5 bases and J shed 8 bases, with 12 bases lying between them.

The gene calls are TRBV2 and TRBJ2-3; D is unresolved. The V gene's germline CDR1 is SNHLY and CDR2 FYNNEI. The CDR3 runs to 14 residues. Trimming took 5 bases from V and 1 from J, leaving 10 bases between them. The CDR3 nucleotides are TGTGCCAGCAGTCCTCTTGGGCGCACAGATACGCAGTATTTT. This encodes CASSPLGRTDTQYF.

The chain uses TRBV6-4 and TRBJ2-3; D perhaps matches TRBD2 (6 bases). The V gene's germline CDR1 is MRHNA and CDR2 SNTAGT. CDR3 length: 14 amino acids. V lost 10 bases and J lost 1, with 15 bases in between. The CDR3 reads CATRQVAGTDTQYF. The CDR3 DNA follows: TGTGCCACACGCCAGGTAGCGGGCACAGATACGCAGTATTTT.

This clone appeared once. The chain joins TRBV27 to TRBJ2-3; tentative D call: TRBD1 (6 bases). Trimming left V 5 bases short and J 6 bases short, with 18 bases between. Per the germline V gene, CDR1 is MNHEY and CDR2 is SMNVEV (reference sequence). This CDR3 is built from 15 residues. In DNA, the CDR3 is TGTGCCAGCAGTCGACGGGAACAGGGTTCGGATACGCAGTATTTT. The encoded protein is CASSRREQGSDTQYF.

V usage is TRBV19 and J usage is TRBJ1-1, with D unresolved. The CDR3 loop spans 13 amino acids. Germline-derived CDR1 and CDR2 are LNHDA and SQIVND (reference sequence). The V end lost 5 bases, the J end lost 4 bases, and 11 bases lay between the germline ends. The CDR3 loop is CASSYLIGTEAFF. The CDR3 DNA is TGTGCCAGTAGTTATCTCATCGGCACTGAAGCTTTCTTT.

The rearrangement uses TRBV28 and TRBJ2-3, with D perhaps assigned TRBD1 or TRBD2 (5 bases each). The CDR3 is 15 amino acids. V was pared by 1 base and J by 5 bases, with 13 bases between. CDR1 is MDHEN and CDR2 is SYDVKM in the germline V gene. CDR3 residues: CASSLLAGGVDTQYF. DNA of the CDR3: TGTGCCAGCAGTTTATTGGCTGGGGGTGTAGATACGCAGTATTTT.

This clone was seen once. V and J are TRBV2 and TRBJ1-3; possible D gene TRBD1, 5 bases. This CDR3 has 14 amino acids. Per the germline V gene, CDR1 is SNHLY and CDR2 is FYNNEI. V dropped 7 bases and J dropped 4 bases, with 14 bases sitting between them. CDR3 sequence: CASKDKGHGNTIYF. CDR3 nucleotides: TGTGCCAGCAAGGATAAGGGGCACGGAAACACCATATATTTT.